This is a list of T cell receptor beta chains from one sample in a study of blood T cell repertoires in COVID-19. Profiling relied on immunoSEQ multiplex PCR, and the TCRdb table lists in-frame clones only, not all of them. Of 200,000 or so clones in the sample, roughly 80% are singletons; the top ten hold approximately 10%. What was sequenced was peripheral blood. The receptors shown here come from a woman older than 75 with COVID-19, enrolled during active disease. Each CDR3 is given with its conserved first and last residue. D genes are given only for firm matches. Clone size is not always given. Where it is, it says once, few, many or a class for expanded clones.

d_gene	v_gene	j_gene	abundance	CDR3nt	CDR3aa
.	TRBV3-1/TRBV3-2	TRBJ1-5	.	TGTGCCAGCAGCCAAACGGGACACCTTAGCAATCAGCCCCAGCATTTT	CASSQTGHLSNQPQHF
.	TRBV24-1	TRBJ1-1	few	TGTGCCACCAGTTGGTCTGGGTCGGAGTGGACTTTCTTT	CATSWSGSEWTFF
TRBD1	TRBV5-4	TRBJ2-5	once	TGTGCCAGCAGCTTAAGACAGGGGGCATCAGAGACCCAGTACTTC	CASSLRQGASETQYF
.	TRBV2	TRBJ2-2	.	TGTGCCAGCAGGCTTGCGACAGGAGTGCTGTTTTTT	CASRLATGVLFF
TRBD2	TRBV4-2	TRBJ2-5	many	TGTGCCAGCAGCCGGGAAAGCGGGGGGGCCGGGGGAGAGACCCAGTACTTC	CASSRESGGAGGETQYF
.	TRBV19	TRBJ1-3	few	TGTGCCAGTAGCCGAACAGGGTCGGGAAACACCATATATTTT	CASSRTGSGNTIYF
TRBD1	TRBV7-2	TRBJ1-2	.	TGTGCCAGCAGCTTGGACAGGTCCAACTATGGCTACACCTTC	CASSLDRSNYGYTF
.	TRBV7-2	TRBJ1-3	.	TGTGCCAGTTCCAAGGGACTTGGAAACACCATATATTTT	CASSKGLGNTIYF
.	TRBV30	TRBJ1-1	.	TGTGCCTGGAGAGCGGGGGGAACCATGAACACTGAAGCTTTCTTT	CAWRAGGTMNTEAFF
TRBD2	TRBV30	TRBJ2-3	.	TGTGCCTGTCGGGGGGGGAAAGGGACAGATACGCAGTATTTT	CACRGGKGTDTQYF